These T cell receptor beta chains were read from a single sample in a study of cytomegalovirus exposure and HLA in healthy donors. Only in-frame clones appear in the TCRdb table, and some are missing; sequencing was by immunoSEQ multiplex PCR. The table records 120,000 or so clones, roughly 90% of them present only once. The sample taken for sequencing was PBMCs. These receptors originate from a woman aged 18-30 years in good health and CMV-seronegative. Each CDR3 is given with its conserved first and last residue. D genes are given only for firm matches. Not all rows give a size; the values are once, few, many and, for expanded clones, a class.

J gene	clone size	D gene	V gene	CDR3 DNA	CDR3 protein
TRBJ2-1	-	-	TRBV6-5	TGTGCCAGCAGTTACTCGCCAGGGGACAATGAGCAGTTCTTC	CASSYSPGDNEQFF
TRBJ2-5	-	TRBD1	TRBV30	TGTGCCTGGAGTGTTGGGGGACAGGCGCCCGGGGCCCAGTACTTC	CAWSVGGQAPGAQYF
TRBJ2-1	-	-	TRBV6-5	TGTGCCAGCAGTTACAGGGGCAGTTGGGAATACAATGAGCAGTTCTTC	CASSYRGSWEYNEQFF
TRBJ2-1	-	TRBD2	TRBV28	TGTGCCAGCAGTTTAGGGAGCGGGGGGCTCAATGAGCAGTTCTTC	CASSLGSGGLNEQFF
TRBJ2-2	-	-	TRBV6-1	TGTGCCAGCAGTGAAGGAATAGGGCGGGTGCCCGGGGAGCTGTTTTTT	CASSEGIGRVPGELFF
TRBJ2-7	-	-	TRBV28	TGTGCCAGCAGTTTAGCTGGAGGAGGGTACGAGCAGTACTTC	CASSLAGGGYEQYF
TRBJ1-6	-	-	TRBV5-1	TGCGCCAGCAGCACAACCAACAGGGCCTATAATTCACCCCTCCACTTT	CASSTTNRAYNSPLHF
TRBJ2-3	-	TRBD1	TRBV10-1	TGCGCCAGCAGTACCCCGGGACAGGGCCCAGATACGCAGTATTTT	CASSTPGQGPDTQYF
TRBJ2-1	-	TRBD2	TRBV7-2	TGTGCCAGCAGCCCCCGGACTAGTTTTTTCCAGAGCTCCTACAATGAGCAGTTCTTC	CASSPRTSFFQSSYNEQFF
TRBJ1-4	-	-	TRBV25-1	TGTGCCAGCAGGCCCAGAAAGGGGCAGAGGATTGAAAAACTGTTTTTT	CASRPRKGQRIEKLFF
TRBJ2-3	-	-	TRBV7-9	TGTGCCAGCAGCCCCCCGCAAGGACAAGATACGCAGTATTTT	CASSPPQGQDTQYF
TRBJ2-5	-	TRBD1	TRBV15	TGTGCCACCAGCAGCCCGGACAGGGGCATAGAGACCCAGTACTTC	CATSSPDRGIETQYF
TRBJ2-7	-	TRBD1	TRBV7-9	TGTGCCAGCAGCGGGGACAGGGGCGAGCAGTACTTC	CASSGDRGEQYF
TRBJ1-2	few	-	TRBV5-1	TGCGCCAGCAAGACCGCGAGGGATGTCTATGGCTACACCTTC	CASKTARDVYGYTF
TRBJ2-5	-	TRBD2	TRBV6-1	TGTGCCAGCAGTGTTTCTGGACTAGCGGGGACCCAGTACTTC	CASSVSGLAGTQYF
TRBJ1-2	-	TRBD1	TRBV30	TGTGCCTGGGGGACAGGGGCCTATGGCTACACCTTC	CAWGTGAYGYTF
TRBJ1-2	-	-	TRBV7-9	TGTGCCAGCAGCTTCCCAGGGGCCTTCTATGGCTACACCTTC	CASSFPGAFYGYTF
TRBJ2-5	-	TRBD2	TRBV30	TGTGCCTGGAGTACGAGCGGGGGGGCCTGGGAGACCCAGTACTTC	CAWSTSGGAWETQYF
TRBJ1-2	-	-	TRBV5-1	TGCGCCAGCAGCCCACCGGGACTTCAAGAAGCCACCGGCTACACCTTC	CASSPPGLQEATGYTF
TRBJ2-7	few	TRBD1	TRBV2	TGTGCCAGCAGTGACCCCGGACAGGGGCCTTTGGAGCAGTACTTC	CASSDPGQGPLEQYF
TRBJ1-4	-	TRBD1	TRBV4-2	TGTGCCAGCAGCCAAGTCGGACAGGGAGACGAAAAACTGTTTTTT	CASSQVGQGDEKLFF
TRBJ1-2	few	TRBD1	TRBV9	TGTGCCAGCAGCGGTCGGACAGGGGCGCCTGGCTACACCTTC	CASSGRTGAPGYTF
TRBJ1-2	-	-	TRBV29-1	TGCAGCGTTTTCGACTATGGCTACACCTTC	CSVFDYGYTF
TRBJ2-1	-	-	TRBV7-2	TGTGCCAGCAGCTCGGACTCCTCCTACAATGAGCAGTTCTTC	CASSSDSSYNEQFF
TRBJ2-7	-	-	TRBV6-1	TGTGCCAGCAGCGTAGACAGAAGCTACGAGCAGTACTTC	CASSVDRSYEQYF
TRBJ1-3	-	-	TRBV28	TGTGCCAGCAACCCACAGGGAACTGGAAACACCATATATTTT	CASNPQGTGNTIYF
TRBJ1-1	-	-	TRBV28	TGTGCCAGCCAAAGGGGCACTGAAGCTTTCTTT	CASQRGTEAFF
TRBJ2-6	once	-	TRBV6-1	TGTGCCAGCAGAGAAAGGGGGCCGGGGGAGGCCAACGTCCTGACTTTC	CASRERGPGEANVLTF
TRBJ1-2	-	-	TRBV20-1	TGCAGTGCTAGTCGGGGTGTTGGCTACACCTTC	CSASRGVGYTF
TRBJ1-2	-	-	TRBV10-3	TGTGCCGCAATCCCCACGAAAGACTTTAACTATGGCTACACCTTC	CAAIPTKDFNYGYTF
TRBJ1-2	-	-	TRBV6-1	TGTGCCAGCAGTGATGCCGGGGAAAAGGGTGGCTACACCTTC	CASSDAGEKGGYTF
TRBJ1-1	-	-	TRBV7-2	TGTGCCAGCCCTATCATGAACACTGAAGCTTTCTTT	CASPIMNTEAFF
TRBJ2-5	-	-	TRBV7-2	TGTGCCAGCAGCTTAGCAGGACAGCAAGAGACCCAGTACTTC	CASSLAGQQETQYF
TRBJ2-3	-	TRBD2	TRBV10-1	TGCGCCAGCAGATTCAGAACTAGCGGGGGGGCGACAGATACGCAGTATTTT	CASRFRTSGGATDTQYF
TRBJ1-1	-	TRBD1	TRBV27	TGTGCCAGCAGTCTATACCCGACAGGGCCCAACACTGAAGCTTTCTTT	CASSLYPTGPNTEAFF
TRBJ1-5	-	-	TRBV19	TGTGCCAGTAGTCGAAGCGGAGATCAGCCCCAGCATTTT	CASSRSGDQPQHF
TRBJ2-1	-	-	TRBV14	TGTGCCAGCAGCCGAGCCTCGCTAGCGAGCTCCTACAATGAGCAGTTCTTC	CASSRASLASSYNEQFF
TRBJ2-5	-	TRBD2	TRBV11-3	TGTGCCAGCAGCAAAGGGACTAGCGGGAGTGGGGAGACCCAGTACTTC	CASSKGTSGSGETQYF
TRBJ1-2	once	-	TRBV18	TGTGCCAGCTCACCACCGTGGCAGGGTCGTCCCTATGGCTACACCTTC	CASSPPWQGRPYGYTF
TRBJ1-4	-	-	TRBV13	TGTGCCAGCAGCTTACCGGGAGGGGGTGAAAAACTGTTTTTT	CASSLPGGGEKLFF
TRBJ1-1	-	-	TRBV30	TGTGCCTGGAGTCGGGGAAACACTGAAGTTTTCTTT	CAWSRGNTEVFF
TRBJ2-7	once	TRBD1	TRBV5-1	TGCGCCAGCAGTGGGACAGGGGATGGCTCCTACGAGCAGTACTTC	CASSGTGDGSYEQYF
TRBJ2-3	once	TRBD2	TRBV7-9	TGTGCCAGCAGCTTAGTTCTAGCGGGCGCCACGCAGTATTTT	CASSLVLAGATQYF
TRBJ2-3	few	TRBD2	TRBV7-9	TGTGCCAGCAGCTTACTAGCGGGAGTTAGAGATACGCAGTATTTT	CASSLLAGVRDTQYF
TRBJ2-7	-	-	TRBV5-4	TGTGCCAGCAGCTTACGCGGGTCTGCGGGGGAGCAGTACTTC	CASSLRGSAGEQYF
TRBJ1-1	-	TRBD1	TRBV27	TGTGCCAGCAGTTTCGGGACAGGGGGCGCGAACACTGAAGCTTTCTTT	CASSFGTGGANTEAFF
TRBJ1-1	-	-	TRBV30	TGTGCCTGGAGTGCGAGGGTGAACACTGAAGCTTTCTTT	CAWSARVNTEAFF
TRBJ2-1	-	TRBD2	TRBV10-3	TGTGCCATCAGTGAGTCTCGTAAGACTAGCCGCTACAATGAGCAGTTCTTC	CAISESRKTSRYNEQFF
TRBJ2-7	-	-	TRBV5-5	TGTGCCAGCACTCCAGACAGGTTTGGACTAGTTACCCGGGGCTCCTACGAGCAGTACTTC	CASTPDRFGLVTRGSYEQYF
TRBJ2-1	-	TRBD2	TRBV27	TGTGCCAGCAGTTTTTGGCGGGGGGCCTACAATGAGCAGTTCTTC	CASSFWRGAYNEQFF
TRBJ2-4	-	TRBD2	TRBV27	TGTGCCAGCAGTTCCCTTTGGACGGGGGGGGCCAAAAACATTCAGTACTTC	CASSSLWTGGAKNIQYF
TRBJ1-3	-	-	TRBV25-1	TGTGCCAGCAGTGTACCAGGCTCTGGAAACACCATATATTTT	CASSVPGSGNTIYF
TRBJ1-5	-	-	TRBV6-6	TGTGCCAGCAGTTACTCGAGAGGGGGGAGGGATCAGCCCCAGCATTTT	CASSYSRGGRDQPQHF
TRBJ2-5	-	-	TRBV7-2	TGTGCCAGCAGCTTAGCAGGGGGCCAAGAGACCCAGTACTTC	CASSLAGGQETQYF
TRBJ1-3	once	-	TRBV2	TGTGCCAGCTCAGATCAGGGGTACTCTGGAAACACCATATATTTT	CASSDQGYSGNTIYF
TRBJ2-3	-	-	TRBV5-6	TGTGCCAGCAGCTTGATAGACTACCTCACAGATACGCAGTATTTT	CASSLIDYLTDTQYF
TRBJ2-1	-	-	TRBV9	TGTGCCAGCAGCGTAGAGGTTCAGGGCTACAATGAGCAGTTCTTC	CASSVEVQGYNEQFF